This T cell receptor beta chain originates from a study of beta chain features in type 1 diabetes (dated by TCRdb to between 2018 and 2020). Concerning the study at large: Mean age, gender distribution, total cell number and subset yield were not different between patients and healthy donors. A total of 90 million to 120 million sorted cells were examined across all samples, and a strong correlation was observed between cell number per subset and RNA yield. The study compared TCRB repertoires of sorted circulating CD4+ T cell subsets between recently diagnosed type 1 diabetes patients and matched healthy donors. Regulatory and stem cell-like memory subsets were obtained from only 8 patients and roughly eight healthy donors, while naive and central memory subsets were obtained from all 28 donors. Points the paper makes about the study in general: Only small numbers of individuals were included in the HLA sub-analyses, which left unresolved whether HLA type had any influence on TCRB rearrangement. In all four CD4+ subsets, TCRB CDR3 length was moderately but significantly shorter in type 1 diabetes patients. Fewer insertions and more nucleotide deletions at VDJ recombination sites were observed in patients with type 1 diabetes, implying thymic rearrangement abnormalities. Because cDNA was sequenced instead of genomic DNA, highly expressing activated cells could be over-represented, though the groups showed no difference in activation or CD3 levels. The naive, central memory and regulatory TCRB repertoires appeared to resemble one another more closely among patients than among healthy donors. Shorter templates might be favored by PCR, yet because patient and control samples were amplified and corrected together, any such skew would affect both groups equally.

All of the isolated RNA was reverse transcribed with the High Capacity cDNA Reverse Transcription Kit, so expressed TCRB transcripts were sequenced. Deep immunoSEQ sequencing was performed on naive, central memory and regulatory T cell samples, with an average of around 3.5 million total reads per sample. Sorted cells were lysed in RLT buffer and RNA was extracted with DNase-treated RNeasy Micro or Mini kits, depending on cell number. Each cell subset was processed separately to prevent cross-contamination, with patient and healthy donor samples processed together. The immunoSEQ multiplex PCR was used to amplify TCRB sequences from cDNA, generating 87-bp fragments that spanned the CDR3 region. Sequencing of the amplicons was performed on the Illumina HiSeq platform. As for how the authors treated the data: PCR bias was computationally corrected using synthetic template baselines, reads within Hamming distance 2 were collapsed, and singletons that could not be merged were discarded. Reads were aligned against IMGT so that V, D and J genes, CDR3 length and insertions or deletions at six rearrangement sites could be assigned. Within each subset, clonotype counts were normalized to sorted cell number, and only after that were true diversity and Gini coefficients computed with the tcR R package. Repertoire sharing was quantified using the overlap coefficient calculated on TCRB nucleotide sequences. Out-of-frame TCRB sequences from naive cells were analyzed to stand in for the pre-selection repertoire. This immuneACCESS table, as held by TCRdb, lists in-frame sequences with V and J called but not all clones. Of the missing ones, under half trace to an unresolved V gene in checked studies; the others have no known cause. V and J calls plus clone size are reproduced from that table; the DNA served to infer D and trimming. The sample records around 690,000 clones, approximately 13% of which are singletons. Clones ranked in the top ten supply more than 0.095% of the sample.

Concerning this clone itself: Its antigen has not been determined. No base quality values were provided; no much bigger clone lies one nucleotide off.

From each donor, a single peripheral blood sample of around 0.12 L on average was drawn into heparinised tubes. A BD FACSAria II and a panel including CD45RO, CCR7, CD25, CD127, CD95 and CD27 were used to sort naive, central memory, regulatory and stem cell-like memory CD4+ T cells. Purity was above 95% for every sorted population. Right away, PBMCs were isolated by Lymphoprep density gradient centrifugation and were stained directly, with no culture step. So that batch effects would be minimized, each experiment stained and sorted samples in pairs, pairing one healthy donor with one patient. The TCR comes from a man between 25 and 39 years old with type 1 diabetes. Source material: naive CD4+ T cells from blood. The cell subset or site label corresponds to: true naive CD4+ T cells.

The CDR3 reads CASSSKQGAGEQFF. The DNA reads TGTGCCAGCAGCTCAAAACAGGGGGCGGGTGAGCAGTTCTTC. The sequence links TRBV11-2 to TRBJ2-1; TRBD1 aligns with 9 central bases. For CDR1 and CDR2, the germline V gene lists SGHAT and FQNNGV. Counted from cysteine to phenylalanine, this CDR3 has 14 amino acids. Only the CDR3 part of the read is kept: 42 bases, read in frame from the first base. Trimming leaves V shorter by 4 bases and J shorter by 9 bases, with the junction holding 7 bases beyond the gene matches.